The 21 T cell receptor beta chains listed next were all sequenced from one sample in a study of molecular identifiers for immune sequencing clone quantification (dated by TCRdb to 2016 to 2018). Library prep was done by PCR. Reads for this sample came from an Illumina HiSeq 4000. TCRdb reprocessed the public reads (quality trimming at Q25 with fastp, clone calling with MiXCR) and kept in-frame beta chains. Every CDR3 protein is listed once, alongside the most common genes and DNA of its rows. A total of more than 450,000 distinct CDR3 sequences appear in this sample, 20% to 25% of them only once. The biggest ten clones account for 0.7% to 0.95% of the sample. The sequenced sample consisted of naive CD8+ T cells from blood, with Jurkat cell RNA spiked in. The cell subset or site label corresponds to: FACS-sorted CD8+CD4-CCR7+CD45RA+ naive T cells. The receptors originated from a human donor in good health. Some libraries in this study had Jurkat cell RNA spiked in.

This clonotype was counted ten times or more. The genes are TRBV30 and TRBJ1-1; the match to TRBD1 covers 8 bases. V lost 4 bases and J lost 5; bases outside the gene matches: 6. This CDR3 has 13 residues. The germline CDR1 and CDR2 sequences are GTSNPN and SVGIG (reference sequence). In nucleotides, the CDR3 is TGTGCCTGGATTATAACAGGGGGGACTGAAGCTTTCTTT. Its protein is CAWIITGGTEAFF.

This clonotype was seen many times. This chain uses TRBV2 with TRBJ2-3, with TRBD2 identical over 12 bases. Germline values: CDR1 SNHLY, CDR2 FYNNEI. V dropped 5 bases and J dropped 4; count of bases not matched to a gene: 10. This CDR3 has 17 residues. The CDR3 nucleotides are TGTGCCAGCAGTCCTAGCGGGGGGGCGTCTATGGCAGATACGCAGTATTTT. Translating it yields CASSPSGGASMADTQYF.

The rearrangement uses TRBV4-1 and TRBJ1-5; D not certain. In germline, CDR1 is MGHRA, CDR2 YSYEKL. This CDR3 comprises 16 residues. The V end lost 1 base, the J end lost 0 bases, and 10 bases lay between the germline ends. CDR3 amino acids: CASSQAGTHSNQPQHF. For the CDR3, the DNA is TGCGCCAGCAGCCAAGCAGGAACCCATAGCAATCAGCCCCAGCATTTT.

This clonotype has a count of ten or more. This rearrangement joins TRBV11-2 to TRBJ2-5; 9 bases align to TRBD1. The CDR3 loop spans 16 amino acids. Germline CDR1 and CDR2: SGHAT and FQNNGV. J was trimmed by 2 bases and V by 5 bases; bases with no gene match: 9. CDR3 in amino acids: CASSPTGTGFQETQYF. The CDR3 DNA reads as TGTGCCAGCAGCCCAACCGGGACAGGGTTTCAAGAGACCCAGTACTTC.

This chain links TRBV2 with TRBJ1-1; 8 bases map to TRBD1. Germline loops: CDR1 SNHLY, CDR2 FYNNEI. V dropped 1 base and J dropped 10; count of bases not matched to a gene: 14. This CDR3 has 16 residues. CDR3 protein: CASSEGTGQFKLGAFF. CDR3 coding DNA: TGTGCCAGCAGTGAAGGGACAGGGCAGTTTAAACTTGGAGCTTTCTTT.

The chain combines TRBV28 with TRBJ1-5, with D maybe TRBD1 (5 bases). The CDR3 is 15 residues long. The V end lost 6 bases, the J end lost 4 bases, and 16 bases lay between the germline ends. In germline, CDR1 is MDHEN, CDR2 SYDVKM. In nucleotides, the CDR3 is TGTGCCAGCAGGGGCCGGGACGCCCCGAATCAGCCCCAGCATTTT. It translates to CASRGRDAPNQPQHF.

In its sample, this clonotype was seen a few times. The CDR3 sequence: CASSIRVFPYEQYF. CDR3 nucleotides: TGTGCCAGCAGCATACGGGTTTTTCCGTACGAGCAGTACTTC. The chain combines TRBV28 with TRBJ2-7; no firm D call. Per the germline V gene, CDR1 is MDHEN and CDR2 is SYDVKM. Trimming pared 6 bases from V and 4 bases from J, leaving 16 bases between. The CDR3 sequence is 14 residues long.

The sample holds many counts of this clonotype. The chain recombines TRBV20-1 with TRBJ1-2; possible D gene TRBD1, 5 bases. Trimming shortened V by 5 bases and J by 4 bases, and 20 bases separated the two germline ends. Germline values: CDR1 DFQATT, CDR2 SNEGSKA (reference sequence). The CDR3 is 15 residues long. DNA for the CDR3: TGCAGTGCTCCTCCTTCCATCCAAGGGGTCTATGGCTACACCTTC. This codes for CSAPPSIQGVYGYTF.

The sample holds many counts of this clonotype. The chain uses TRBV29-1 and TRBJ2-7; D unclear. Germline CDR1 reads SQVTM; CDR2 reads ANQGSEA. V lost 4 bases and J 2 bases, leaving 12 bases between the germline ends. There are 13 residues in the CDR3. This CDR3 is CSVGVGYTYEQYF. The CDR3 region has the DNA TGCAGCGTTGGGGTCGGGTATACCTACGAGCAGTACTTC.

This clonotype was counted ten times or more. The J gene is TRBJ2-1, the V gene TRBV11-2, with D possibly matching TRBD1 (5 bases). The CDR3 has 14 amino acids. Germline CDR1 is SGHAT and CDR2 is FQNNGV. Trimming removed 2 bases at V and 9 bases at J, with 14 bases between. The CDR3 reads CASSLPGILGEQFF. CDR3 coding DNA: TGTGCCAGCAGCTTACCAGGGATATTGGGTGAGCAGTTCTTC.

In its sample, this clonotype was seen many times. This sequence joins TRBV6-6 and TRBJ2-1; no clear D. CDR3 size: 13 residues. Trimming removed 0 bases from V and 7 bases from J, with 7 bases in between. Looked up from germline, CDR1 is MNHNY and CDR2 is SVGAGI (reference sequence). This chain's CDR3 is CASSYSIGNEQFF. CDR3 nucleotides: TGTGCCAGCAGTTACTCGATCGGGAATGAGCAGTTCTTC.

This clonotype was seen just once. Sequence at one end of the junction differs from germline and may be a read error. The genes are TRBV7-2 and TRBJ2-7; D is ambiguous. The germline CDR1 and CDR2 sequences are SGHTA and FQGNSA. There are 15 residues in the CDR3. CDR3 DNA sequence: TGTGCCAGCAGCTTAGAGGGCAGACCCAACTACGAGCAGCACTTC. Its protein is CASSLEGRPNYEQHF.

In its sample, this clonotype was seen a few times. The V gene is TRBV2, the J gene TRBJ2-5, with D perhaps given as TRBD1 or TRBD2 (5 bases each). The CDR3 totals 16 residues. The V gene lost 8 bases and the J gene lost 2 bases, with 21 bases spanning the gap. Germline lookup yields CDR1 SNHLY and CDR2 FYNNEI. This CDR3 is CASAPGSERPQETQYF. CDR3 coding DNA: TGTGCCAGCGCCCCAGGGAGCGAACGACCGCAAGAGACCCAGTACTTC.

This clonotype was counted a few times. The chain combines TRBV3-1 with TRBJ2-5; D remains ambiguous. The V end lost 4 bases, the J end lost 1 base, and 10 bases lay between the germline ends. Germline V gene sequence: CDR1 LGHDT, CDR2 YNNKEL (reference sequence). CDR3 length equals 14 residues. CDR3 sequence (DNA): TGTGCCAGCAGCCTCTCAGAATCCCAAGAGACCCAGTACTTC. Translated, it gives CASSLSESQETQYF.

The chain has TRBV27 and TRBJ2-5; 15 bases map to TRBD2. This CDR3 comprises 16 residues. In germline, CDR1 is MNHEY, CDR2 SMNVEV (reference sequence). V was clipped by 2 bases and J by 5 bases; unmatched bases: 3. CDR3 loop: CASSLGTSGGLETQYF. For the CDR3, the DNA is TGTGCCAGCAGTTTAGGGACTAGCGGGGGGCTCGAGACCCAGTACTTC.

Of note for this clonotype: A junction end diverges from the germline sequence, so it may reflect a read error. V and J are TRBV28 and TRBJ2-7, with D possibly matching TRBD1 (7 bases). Germline V gives CDR1 MDHEN, CDR2 SYDVKM. The CDR3 sequence is 15 residues long. CDR3 amino acids: CVSSLAGGQRYEQYF. DNA of the CDR3: TGTGTCAGCAGTTTAGCCGGGGGACAGCGCTACGAGCAGTACTTC.

Comments on this clonotype: This sequence may be a read error, since a much larger clone differs from it by one base. The gene calls are TRBV20-1 and TRBJ2-5, with no clear D. V was cut by 0 bases and J by 3 bases, with 14 bases left in between. The CDR3 is 15 residues long. Looked up from germline, CDR1 is DFQATT and CDR2 is SNEGSKA (reference sequence). CDR3 DNA: TGCAGTGCTAGAGACGTGTGGCAGCCTGAAGAGACCCAGTACTTC. It specifies CSARDVWQPEETQYF.

Details on this clonotype: At one end the junction does not follow the germline gene, possibly because of a read error. V usage is TRBV9 and J usage is TRBJ2-7; 7 nucleotides align to TRBD1. Germline CDR1 reads SGDLS; CDR2 reads YYNGEE. The CDR3 extends over 14 amino acids. CDR3 bases: TGTGCCTGCAGCGTAGGGGGCAGGGGCTACGAGCAGTACTTC. Translating gives CACSVGGRGYEQYF. The full variable domain, rest sourced from reference TRBV9 and TRBJ2-7, is DSGVTQTPKHLITATGQRVTLRCSPRSGDLSVYWYQQSLDQGLQFLIQYYNGEERAKGNILERFSAQQFPDLHSELNLSSLELGDSALYFCACSVGGRGYEQYFGPGTRLTVT.

On this clonotype: No conserved phenylalanine or tryptophan is present at the end of the CDR3, so a read error is the likely explanation. This chain links TRBV5-6 with TRBJ2-7; the D is unclear. This CDR3 has 12 amino acids. The V end lost 2 bases, the J end lost 6 bases, and 9 bases lay between the germline ends. Germline V gives CDR1 SGHDT, CDR2 YYEEEE. The CDR3 region has the DNA TGTGCCAGCAGCTTCGGTAGTGGCGAGCAGTACTCC. It codes for CASSFGSGEQYS.

The V gene is TRBV20-1, the J gene TRBJ2-5; 7 bases map to TRBD2. The ends lost 4 bases at V and 0 bases at J; junction bases unmatched: 14. Germline CDR1 reads DFQATT; CDR2 reads SNEGSKA (reference sequence). The CDR3 length is 17 residues. The CDR3 DNA reads as TGCAGTGCTAATAGCGGGCGGAAACCCATGTACCAAGAGACCCAGTACTTC. Amino acids: CSANSGRKPMYQETQYF.

This clonotype has just a few counts. The J gene is TRBJ2-2, the V gene TRBV4-3; D not resolved. V dropped 0 bases and J dropped 7 bases, with 9 bases sitting between them. This CDR3 comprises 14 residues. Germline V lookup: CDR1 LGHNA, CDR2 YSLEER. CDR3 nucleotide sequence: TGCGCCAGCAGCCAAGATCGAGTATTCGGGGAGCTGTTTTTT. Its protein product is CASSQDRVFGELFF.